This TCR beta chain was sequenced in a study of blood T cells in healthy people across ages. The CDR3 contains 16 residues. The germline V and J ends were trimmed by 4 bases and 0 bases, with 12 bases remaining between them. The germline gives CDR1 MDHEN, CDR2 SYDVKM. The authors ran a second PCR of 7 to 11 cycles using a sample-barcoded 5' primer and a J-beta primer mix. Each TCR beta cDNA got a 12-nucleotide random molecular identifier. One entry per CDR3 protein, called by TCRdb with MiXCR from the 5' RACE reads. There are some 940,000 distinct CDR3 sequences in the sample; 25% to 35% occur only once, and 9.5% to 13% lies in the top ten. The same sample was also studied in work on T cells of mothers and their children.

This clonotype was sampled from a woman aged 40 to 55 in good health. V is TRBV28 and J is TRBJ1-4, with D hard to call. Sequencing was carried out using blood. DNA for the CDR3: TGTGCCAGCAGTTGGCAGATTTATGCAACTAATGAAAAACTGTTTTTT. Encoded protein: CASSWQIYATNEKLFF.